A selection of T cell receptor beta chains follows, all from one sample in a study of OX40 agonist ivuxolimab in advanced cancers. The assay was immunoSEQ multiplex PCR, and TCRdb's table has in-frame clones only and misses some. The data show 50,000 to 75,000 clones, roughly 80% seen once. Source: CD4+ or CD8+ T cells sorted from blood, taken in a trial of the OX40 agonist ivuxolimab. Receptors were obtained from an adult with an advanced solid tumor such as melanoma, head and neck, liver or kidney cancer. CDR3s include the opening cysteine and the closing phenylalanine or tryptophan. D genes are given only for firm matches. Clone size, where shown, is once, few, many, or a class for clones that have expanded.

D | length | J | V | size | DNA | CDR3
NA | 15 | TRBJ2-7 | TRBV6-6 | few | TGTGCCAGCACCACCCGGCTAGGGGGATCCTACGAGCAGTACTTC | CASTTRLGGSYEQYF
NA | 16 | TRBJ1-4 | TRBV7-9 | NA | TGTGCCAGCAGCGTGACAGCAAGTGCAACTAATGAAAAACTGTTTTTT | CASSVTASATNEKLFF
TRBD1 | 17 | TRBJ1-3 | TRBV15 | few | TGTGCCACCAGCAGAGATCGGTGGGGACAGGGTGGAAACACCATATATTTT | CATSRDRWGQGGNTIYF
TRBD1 | 14 | TRBJ2-7 | TRBV11-3 | few | TGTGCCAGCAGGATCCCGGGACAGACCTACGAGCAGTACTTC | CASRIPGQTYEQYF
NA | 15 | TRBJ1-3 | TRBV5-5 | once | TGTGCCAGCAGCCAGGCCGGGACTTCTGGAAACACCATATATTTT | CASSQAGTSGNTIYF
TRBD2 | 16 | TRBJ2-1 | TRBV18 | NA | TGTGCCAGCTCACCAGAACTAGCGGGGGGGCTCAATGAGCAGTTCTTC | CASSPELAGGLNEQFF
NA | 14 | TRBJ1-3 | TRBV6-6 | few | TGTGCCAGCAGGGACAATTTCTCCGGAAACACCATATATTTT | CASRDNFSGNTIYF
NA | 18 | TRBJ2-5 | TRBV28 | NA | TGTGCCAGCAGTTTGATACATCAGAAGTGGCATCTGCATGGGACCCAGTACTTC | CASSLIHQKWHLHGTQYF
NA | 14 | TRBJ1-5 | TRBV6-1 | NA | TGTGCCAGCAGTTTCACGGTCGGCAATCAGCCCCAGCATTTT | CASSFTVGNQPQHF
NA | 14 | TRBJ1-1 | TRBV27 | once | TGTGCCAGCAGCCCCAGCGGACGAACAGGGAGAGCTTTCTTT | CASSPSGRTGRAFF
NA | 17 | TRBJ2-1 | TRBV18 | NA | TGTGCCAGCTCACCACCGCTCGGGCGGCCCAACTACAATGAGCAGTTCTTC | CASSPPLGRPNYNEQFF
NA | 15 | TRBJ2-1 | TRBV6-6 | NA | TGTGCCAGCAGTTACTCCCGGGACTGGAACAATGAGCAGTTCTTC | CASSYSRDWNNEQFF
NA | 15 | TRBJ2-3 | TRBV27 | few | TGTGCCAGCAGTTTATCGGCCCTTAGCACAGATACGCAGTATTTT | CASSLSALSTDTQYF
NA | 14 | TRBJ2-5 | TRBV18 | NA | TGTGCCAGCTCACCACAGCGGTACGGTGAGACCCAGTACTTC | CASSPQRYGETQYF
NA | 16 | TRBJ1-5 | TRBV21-1 | NA | TGTGCCAGCAGAACGGCCGGGACAGAGGGCAATCAGCCCCAGCATTTT | CASRTAGTEGNQPQHF
TRBD2 | 14 | TRBJ2-3 | TRBV2 | NA | TGTGCCAGCAGTTCGGGGACTAGCGGCGCGGGGAAGTATTTT | CASSSGTSGAGKYF
TRBD2 | 16 | TRBJ2-5 | TRBV7-9 | NA | TGTGCCAGCAGCTCTACTATGAGGCTAGCGGACGAGACCCAGTACTTC | CASSSTMRLADETQYF